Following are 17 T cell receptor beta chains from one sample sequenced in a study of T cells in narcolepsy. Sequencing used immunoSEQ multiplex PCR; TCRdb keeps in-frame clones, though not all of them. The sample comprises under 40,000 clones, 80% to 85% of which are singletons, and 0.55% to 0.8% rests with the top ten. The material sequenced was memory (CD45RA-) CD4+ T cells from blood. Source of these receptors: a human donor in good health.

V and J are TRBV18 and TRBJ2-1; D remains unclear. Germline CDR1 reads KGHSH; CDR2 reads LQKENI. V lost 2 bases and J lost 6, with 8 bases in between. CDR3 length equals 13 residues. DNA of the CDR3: TGTGCCAGCTCACCAGTAGCAGGCAATGAGCAGTTCTTC. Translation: CASSPVAGNEQFF. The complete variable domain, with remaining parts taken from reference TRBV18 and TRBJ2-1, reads NAGVMQNPRHLVRRRGQEARLRCSPMKGHSHVYWYRQLPEEGLKFMVYLQKENIIDESGMPKERFSAEFPKEGPSILRIQQVVRGDSAAYFCASSPVAGNEQFFGPGTRLTVL.

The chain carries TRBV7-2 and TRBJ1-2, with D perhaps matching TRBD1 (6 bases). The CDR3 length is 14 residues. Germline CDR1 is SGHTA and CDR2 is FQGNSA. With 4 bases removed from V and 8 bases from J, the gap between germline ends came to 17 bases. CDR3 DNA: TGTGCCAGCAGCTCCCGGACAGTATTTCACGGCTACACCTTC. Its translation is CASSSRTVFHGYTF.

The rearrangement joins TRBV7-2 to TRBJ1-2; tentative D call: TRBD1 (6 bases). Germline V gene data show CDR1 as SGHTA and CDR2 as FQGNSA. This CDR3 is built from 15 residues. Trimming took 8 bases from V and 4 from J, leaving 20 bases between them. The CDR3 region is CASGQSGEGRYGYTF. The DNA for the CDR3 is TGTGCCAGCGGCCAATCAGGGGAAGGCCGCTATGGCTACACCTTC.

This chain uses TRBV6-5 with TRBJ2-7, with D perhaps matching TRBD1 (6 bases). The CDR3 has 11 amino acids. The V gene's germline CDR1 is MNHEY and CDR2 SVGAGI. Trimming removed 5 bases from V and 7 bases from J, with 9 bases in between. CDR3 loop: CASSNRVEQYF. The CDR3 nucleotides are TGTGCCAGCAGTAACAGGGTTGAGCAGTACTTC.

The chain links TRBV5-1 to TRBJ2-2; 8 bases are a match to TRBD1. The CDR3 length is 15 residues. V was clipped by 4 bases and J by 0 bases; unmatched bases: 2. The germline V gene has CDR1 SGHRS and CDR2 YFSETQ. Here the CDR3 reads CASSPGQANTGELFF. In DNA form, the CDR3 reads TGCGCCAGCAGCCCGGGACAGGCGAACACCGGGGAGCTGTTTTTT.

The CDR3 loop is CASRRTVYTEAFF. CDR3 DNA: TGTGCCAGCAGACGGACAGTTTACACTGAAGCTTTCTTT. This sequence joins TRBV28 and TRBJ1-1, with a tentative D call TRBD1 (6 bases). V lost 6 bases and J lost 3, with 11 bases in between. The CDR3 is 13 residues long. Germline values: CDR1 MDHEN, CDR2 SYDVKM.

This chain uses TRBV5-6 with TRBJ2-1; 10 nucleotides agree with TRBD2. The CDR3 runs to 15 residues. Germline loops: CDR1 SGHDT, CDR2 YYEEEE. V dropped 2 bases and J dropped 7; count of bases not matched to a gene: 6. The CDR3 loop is CASSFSGLARNEQFF. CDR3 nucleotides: TGTGCCAGCAGCTTTTCGGGACTAGCGAGGAATGAGCAGTTCTTC.

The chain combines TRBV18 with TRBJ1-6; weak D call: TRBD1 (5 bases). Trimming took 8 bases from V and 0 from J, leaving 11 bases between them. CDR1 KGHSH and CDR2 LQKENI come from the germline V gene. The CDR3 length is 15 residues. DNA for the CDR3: TGTGCCAGCACCAGGGATAGCTCCTATAATTCACCCCTCCACTTT. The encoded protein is CASTRDSSYNSPLHF.

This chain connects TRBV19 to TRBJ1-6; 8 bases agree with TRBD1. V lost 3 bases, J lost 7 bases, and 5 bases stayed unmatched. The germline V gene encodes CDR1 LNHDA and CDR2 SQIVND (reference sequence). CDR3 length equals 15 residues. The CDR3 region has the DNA TGTGCCAGTAGTATGAAACAGGGGGGCAATTCACCCCTCCACTTT. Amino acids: CASSMKQGGNSPLHF.

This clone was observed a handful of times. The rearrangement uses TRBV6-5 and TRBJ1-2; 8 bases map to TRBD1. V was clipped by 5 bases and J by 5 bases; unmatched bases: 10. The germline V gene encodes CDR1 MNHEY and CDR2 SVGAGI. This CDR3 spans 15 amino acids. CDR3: CASSDYRGSAYGYTF. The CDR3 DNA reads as TGTGCCAGCAGTGACTACAGGGGGTCGGCTTATGGCTACACCTTC.

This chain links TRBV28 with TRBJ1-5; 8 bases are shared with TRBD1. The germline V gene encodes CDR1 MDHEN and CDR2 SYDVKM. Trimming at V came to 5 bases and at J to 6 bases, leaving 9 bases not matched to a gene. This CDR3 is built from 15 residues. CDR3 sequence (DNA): TGTGCCAGCAGTCCGGGGGACAGGTTGGGTCAGCCCCAGCATTTT. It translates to CASSPGDRLGQPQHF.

The CDR3 is CASSWGPNSPLHF. CDR3 DNA: TGTGCCAGCAGCTGGGGACCGAATTCACCCCTCCACTTT. The rearrangement uses TRBV7-2 and TRBJ1-6; tentatively, D is TRBD1 (5 bases). V lost 4 bases to trimming and J lost 7 bases, with 8 bases between them. Germline CDR1 is SGHTA and CDR2 is FQGNSA. The CDR3 loop spans 13 amino acids.

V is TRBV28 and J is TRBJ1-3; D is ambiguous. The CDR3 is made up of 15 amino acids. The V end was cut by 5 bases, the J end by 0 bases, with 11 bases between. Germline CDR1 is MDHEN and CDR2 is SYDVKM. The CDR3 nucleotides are TGTGCCAGCAGTCCGGACGGGTTCTCTGGAAACACCATATATTTT. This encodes CASSPDGFSGNTIYF.

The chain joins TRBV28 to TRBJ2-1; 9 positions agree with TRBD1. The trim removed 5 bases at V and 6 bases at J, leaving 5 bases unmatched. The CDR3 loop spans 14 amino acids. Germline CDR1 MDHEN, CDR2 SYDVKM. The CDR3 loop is CASSQNRGPNEQFF. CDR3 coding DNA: TGTGCCAGCAGTCAAAACAGGGGGCCCAATGAGCAGTTCTTC.

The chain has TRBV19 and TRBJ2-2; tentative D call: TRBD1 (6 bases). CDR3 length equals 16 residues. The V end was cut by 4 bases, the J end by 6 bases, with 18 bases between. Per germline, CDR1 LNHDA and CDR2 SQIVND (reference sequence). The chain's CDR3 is CASSTQNQGYAGELFF. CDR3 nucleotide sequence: TGTGCCAGTAGTACTCAAAATCAGGGGTATGCCGGGGAGCTGTTTTTT.

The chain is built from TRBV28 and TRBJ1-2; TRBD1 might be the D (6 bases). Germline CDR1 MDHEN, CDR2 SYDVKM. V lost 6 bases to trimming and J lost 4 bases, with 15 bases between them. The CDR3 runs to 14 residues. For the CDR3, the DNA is TGTGCCAGCAGGCTAACTCAGGGGACCTATGGCTACACCTTC. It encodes CASRLTQGTYGYTF.

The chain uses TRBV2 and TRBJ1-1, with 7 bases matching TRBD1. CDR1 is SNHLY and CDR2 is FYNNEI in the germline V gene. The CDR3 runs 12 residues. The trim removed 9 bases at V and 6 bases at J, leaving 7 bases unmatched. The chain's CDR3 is CASNRGGSEAFF. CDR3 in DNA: TGTGCCAGTAACAGGGGAGGGTCTGAAGCTTTCTTT.